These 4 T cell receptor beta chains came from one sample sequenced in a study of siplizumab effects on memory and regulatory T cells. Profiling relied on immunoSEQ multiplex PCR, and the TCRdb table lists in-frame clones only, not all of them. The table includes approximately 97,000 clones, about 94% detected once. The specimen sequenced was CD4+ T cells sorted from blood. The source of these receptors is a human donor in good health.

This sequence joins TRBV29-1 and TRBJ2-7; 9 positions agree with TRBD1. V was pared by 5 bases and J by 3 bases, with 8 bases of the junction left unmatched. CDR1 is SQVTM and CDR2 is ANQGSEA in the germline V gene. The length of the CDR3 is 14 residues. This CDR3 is CSVPGTGKVYEQYF. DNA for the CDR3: TGCAGCGTTCCCGGGACAGGGAAGGTCTACGAGCAGTACTTC.

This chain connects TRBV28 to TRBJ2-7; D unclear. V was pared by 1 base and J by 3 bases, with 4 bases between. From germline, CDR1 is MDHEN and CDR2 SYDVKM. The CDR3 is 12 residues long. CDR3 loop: CASSLSFYEQYF. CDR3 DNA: TGTGCCAGCAGTTTATCCTTCTACGAGCAGTACTTC.

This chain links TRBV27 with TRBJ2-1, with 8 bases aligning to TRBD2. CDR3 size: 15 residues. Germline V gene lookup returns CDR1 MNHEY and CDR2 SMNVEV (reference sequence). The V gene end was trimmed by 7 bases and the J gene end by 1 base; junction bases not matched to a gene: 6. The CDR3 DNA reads TGTGCCAGCATTTCGGCGGGAGGTTCCTACAATGAGCAGTTCTTC. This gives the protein CASISAGGSYNEQFF.

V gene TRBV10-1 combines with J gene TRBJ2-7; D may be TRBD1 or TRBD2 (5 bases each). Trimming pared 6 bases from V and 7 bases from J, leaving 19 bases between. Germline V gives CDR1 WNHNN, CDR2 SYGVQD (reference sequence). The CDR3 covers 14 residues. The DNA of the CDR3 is TGCGCCAGCAGCCCCGGGACCCAACTGGGGGAGCAGTACTTC. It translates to CASSPGTQLGEQYF.